The 24 T cell receptor beta chains in this list originate from one sample, sequenced in a study of neurological immune-mediated disorders. This sample's time point: longitudinal time-point 3. TCRdb fed the 5' RACE reads into MiXCR, producing one record per CDR3 protein. The repertoire consists of more than 100,000 distinct CDR3 sequences, with 11% occurring once and the leading ten covering more than 2.5%. The sample was PBMCs. The receptors were sampled from a female donor with HTLV-1-associated myelopathy (HAM/TSP).

This clonotype was seen repeatedly, ten times or more. The chain is built from TRBV4-1 and TRBJ2-3; unclear D gene. The CDR3 has 14 amino acids. V dropped 4 bases and J dropped 4 bases, with 12 bases sitting between them. The V gene's germline CDR1 is MGHRA and CDR2 YSYEKL. In DNA, the CDR3 is TGCGCCAGCAGCCTCGGTTTGAGACCAGATACGCAGTATTTT. Its translation: CASSLGLRPDTQYF.

Regarding this clonotype: This clone may be a read error of a much larger clone one base away. The chain combines TRBV28 with TRBJ2-2; 14 nucleotides line up with TRBD2. The CDR3 totals 19 residues. Looked up from germline, CDR1 is MDHEN and CDR2 is SYDVKM. The CDR3 loop reads CASRGLAGGRNRGTAELFF. The CDR3 DNA sequence: TGTGCCAGCAGAGGACTAGCGGGGGGCCGAAATCGGGGCACCGCGGAGCTGTTTTTT.

The chain joins TRBV5-1 to TRBJ2-7, with a weak D call TRBD2 (6 bases). The germline V and J ends were trimmed by 2 bases and 4 bases, with 13 bases remaining between them. This CDR3 is 14 amino acids long. The germline gives CDR1 SGHRS, CDR2 YFSETQ. CDR3 in DNA: TGCGCCAGCAGCTTTGCAGGGACTGATTACGAGCAGTACTTC. It translates to CASSFAGTDYEQYF.

This clonotype was seen ten or more times. The chain uses TRBV10-1 and TRBJ1-1, with no clear D. Germline V gene data show CDR1 as WNHNN and CDR2 as SYGVQD (reference sequence). There are 13 residues in the CDR3. Trimming pared 3 bases from V and 0 bases from J, leaving 5 bases between. The CDR3 coding sequence is TGCGCCAGCAGTGACAGCATGAACACTGAAGCTTTCTTT. The encoded protein is CASSDSMNTEAFF.

The chain links TRBV5-1 to TRBJ2-4; D gene unclear. TRBJ2-5 matches the DNA end more closely, so the J call is doubtful. The CDR3 is 13 residues long. Germline CDR1 and CDR2: SGHRS and YFSETQ. The CDR3 DNA sequence: TGCGCCAGCAGCTTGGAGGCGATAGGGACCCAGTACTTC. As protein: CASSLEAIGTQYF.

A few counts support this clonotype. The CDR3 DNA sequence: TGCGCCAGCAGCTTGGAAGTAGCGGGGGGGCACCAGTATTTT. Translated, it gives CASSLEVAGGHQYF. This sequence joins TRBV5-1 and TRBJ2-3; 11 nucleotides match TRBD2. The J segment lost 12 bases and the V segment lost 0 bases, leaving 6 bases of the junction unmatched. Germline CDR1 SGHRS, CDR2 YFSETQ. The CDR3 length is 14 residues.

This clonotype was observed at least ten times. This chain joins TRBV2 and TRBJ2-3; D call uncertain. Germline V gene data show CDR1 as SNHLY and CDR2 as FYNNEI. The germline V and J ends were trimmed by 6 bases and 0 bases, with 13 bases remaining between them. This CDR3 region has 15 residues. In DNA form, the CDR3 reads TGTGCCAGCAGGGTACGGCTGGGGAGCACAGATACGCAGTATTTT. As protein: CASRVRLGSTDTQYF.

As to this clonotype: A much larger clone lies a single base off, so this may be a read error. The V gene is TRBV27, the J gene TRBJ2-1, with 9 bases identical to TRBD2. CDR3 length: 19 amino acids. CDR1 and CDR2 from the germline V gene are MNHEY and SMNVEV (reference sequence). The CDR3 is CASSLPRWTSEALYYEQFF. The CDR3 DNA is TGTGCCAGCAGTTTACCAAGGTGGACTAGCGAGGCCCTCTACTATGAGCAGTTCTTC.

The chain couples TRBV5-5 to TRBJ1-1; D is undetermined. The germline CDR1 and CDR2 sequences are SGHKS and YYEKEE (reference sequence). The CDR3 is 15 amino acids. Trimming took off 0 bases at V and 7 bases at J, with 16 bases between the two ends. CDR3 protein: CASSLALGQKLEAFF. The CDR3 DNA is TGTGCCAGCAGCTTGGCTTTAGGGCAGAAACTTGAAGCTTTCTTT. Full variable domain (outside the CDR3, taken from reference TRBV5-5 and TRBJ1-1): DAGVTQSPTHLIKTRGQQVTLRCSPISGHKSVSWYQQVLGQGPQFIFQYYEKEERGRGNFPDRFSARQFPNYSSELNVNALLLGDSALYLCASSLALGQKLEAFFGQGTRLTVV.

This clonotype has a count of ten or more. The chain has TRBV20-1 and TRBJ2-1, with no clear D. This CDR3 contains 15 residues. V gave up 0 bases and J gave up 10 bases, with 19 bases separating them. The germline V gene encodes CDR1 DFQATT and CDR2 SNEGSKA (reference sequence). CDR3 loop: CSARDPRGSGLEQFF. Written as DNA, the CDR3 is TGCAGTGCTAGAGATCCCCGCGGATCAGGCCTCGAGCAGTTCTTC.

The sample holds many counts of this clonotype. The rearrangement uses TRBV20-1 and TRBJ2-3; D is perhaps TRBD1 or TRBD2 (6 bases each). Germline V gives CDR1 DFQATT, CDR2 SNEGSKA (reference sequence). The CDR3 sequence is 16 residues long. V lost 6 bases to trimming and J lost 2 bases, with 21 bases between them. The CDR3 loop reads CSARKGGPRNTDTQYF. CDR3 in DNA: TGCAGTGCCCGGAAGGGGGGACCGAGAAACACAGATACGCAGTATTTT.

This clonotype was counted ten times or more. The V gene is TRBV7-2, the J gene TRBJ2-1; 8 bases fit TRBD2. J gave up 4 bases and V 7 bases, and 6 bases lay outside the gene matches. Per germline, CDR1 SGHTA and CDR2 FQGNSA. There are 14 residues in the CDR3. The chain's CDR3 is CASTRGGRYNEQFF. The CDR3 DNA follows: TGTGCCAGCACCCGGGGGGGGAGGTACAATGAGCAGTTCTTC.

Ten or more counts support this clonotype. The chain combines TRBV7-2 with TRBJ2-1; 10 positions agree with TRBD2. The V and J ends lost 3 bases and 8 bases, in that order; junction bases with no gene match: 7. Germline-derived CDR1 and CDR2 are SGHTA and FQGNSA. This CDR3 is built from 15 residues. The CDR3 protein is CASSFRLAGAYEQFF. The CDR3 nucleotides are TGTGCCAGCAGCTTCCGGCTAGCGGGGGCCTATGAGCAGTTCTTC. Full variable domain (missing parts from reference TRBV7-2 and TRBJ2-1): GAGVSQSPSNKVTEKGKDVELRCDPISGHTALYWYRQSLGQGLEFLIYFQGNSAPDKSGLPSDRFSAERTGGSVSTLTIQRTQQEDSAVYLCASSFRLAGAYEQFFGPGTRLTVL.

This sequence joins TRBV7-2 and TRBJ1-2; 7 nucleotides match TRBD1. J lost 10 bases, V lost 5 bases, and 13 bases had no gene match. The CDR3 loop spans 14 amino acids. Germline V lookup: CDR1 SGHTA, CDR2 FQGNSA. The CDR3 region is CASSPTGDAWDYTF. The CDR3 DNA sequence: TGTGCCAGCAGCCCCACAGGGGACGCATGGGACTACACCTTC.

By share of the sample, this clonotype is medium-sized. The chain combines TRBV5-1 with TRBJ2-3; D perhaps matches TRBD2 (6 bases). Trimming removed 3 bases from V and 6 bases from J, with 8 bases in between. The germline CDR1 and CDR2 sequences are SGHRS and YFSETQ. The CDR3 runs 12 residues. CDR3 loop: CASSWGDDTQYF. The CDR3 DNA reads TGCGCCAGCAGCTGGGGGGATGATACGCAGTATTTT.

This clonotype was observed at least ten times. V and J are TRBV5-6 and TRBJ2-3; the match to TRBD2 covers 12 bases. V was pared by 1 base and J by 6 bases, with 9 bases of the junction left unmatched. Germline CDR1 reads SGHDT; CDR2 reads YYEEEE. CDR3 length: 17 residues. The CDR3 protein is CASSLRPGLAGGDTQYF. The CDR3 DNA follows: TGTGCCAGCAGCTTGCGGCCGGGACTAGCGGGCGGGGATACGCAGTATTTT. Drawing the rest from reference TRBV5-6 and TRBJ2-3, the complete variable domain is DAGVTQSPTHLIKTRGQQVTLRCSPKSGHDTVSWYQQALGQGPQFIFQYYEEEERQRGNFPDRFSGHQFPNYSSELNVNALLLGDSALYLCASSLRPGLAGGDTQYFGPGTRLTVL.

In its sample, this clonotype was seen many times. CDR3 residues: CASSVTDLSGNTIYF. The DNA of the CDR3 is TGTGCCAGCAGCGTTACGGACCTCTCTGGAAACACCATATATTTT. This sequence joins TRBV9 and TRBJ1-3, with D uncertain. Germline CDR1 and CDR2: SGDLS and YYNGEE. CDR3 length: 15 amino acids. V lost 2 bases, J lost 0 bases, and 9 bases lay in between.

Ten or more counts support this clonotype. V usage is TRBV20-1 and J usage is TRBJ1-2, with a tentative D call TRBD1 (5 bases). Germline CDR1 DFQATT, CDR2 SNEGSKA (reference sequence). The V end was cut by 6 bases, the J end by 1 base, with 15 bases between. The CDR3 is made up of 14 amino acids. DNA for the CDR3: TGCAGTGCGCAAGGAGTAGGGGTTAACTATGGCTACACCTTC. This encodes CSAQGVGVNYGYTF.

This clonotype was found many times. J is TRBJ1-1 and V is TRBV20-1; D remains unclear. V lost 0 bases and J lost 1, with 12 bases in between. From germline, CDR1 is DFQATT and CDR2 SNEGSKA (reference sequence). This CDR3 is 15 amino acids long. The CDR3 loop is CSARESTSKNTEAFF. CDR3 coding DNA: TGCAGTGCTAGAGAAAGCACCTCAAAGAACACTGAAGCTTTCTTT.

This clonotype was observed many times. The CDR3 bases are TGCAGTGCTAGTCGGGGACAGGGTTGGGAGACCCAGTACTTC. Its translation is CSASRGQGWETQYF. The chain combines TRBV20-1 with TRBJ2-5; 9 bases line up with TRBD1. V dropped 3 bases and J dropped 5; count of bases not matched to a gene: 7. This CDR3 region has 14 residues. Germline CDR1 reads DFQATT; CDR2 reads SNEGSKA (reference sequence).

In its sample, this clonotype was seen many times. The chain is built from TRBV20-1 and TRBJ2-7; the D is unclear. V lost 1 base to trimming and J lost 4 bases, with 14 bases between them. From germline, CDR1 is DFQATT and CDR2 SNEGSKA (reference sequence). The CDR3 length is 14 residues. CDR3: CSARAAGVWYEQYF. The CDR3 DNA reads as TGCAGTGCTAGAGCTGCAGGCGTATGGTACGAGCAGTACTTC.

At least ten counts were recorded for this clonotype. Possible read error: a much larger clone is one base away. The genes are TRBV5-1 and TRBJ2-7; TRBD2 matches at 8 bases. Germline V gives CDR1 SGHRS, CDR2 YFSETQ. The CDR3 runs 16 residues. Unmatched junction bases numbered 5, after V lost 0 bases and J lost 0 bases. CDR3 in DNA: TGCGCCAGCAGCTTGGCCGGCGGGGGGACCTCCTACGAGCAGTACTTC. Translation gives CASSLAGGGTSYEQYF.

This clonotype is deemed medium-sized (0.01 to 0.1%). The chain links TRBV9 to TRBJ1-3, with D unresolved. The V gene lost 0 bases and the J gene lost 0 bases, with 7 bases spanning the gap. Germline CDR1 and CDR2: SGDLS and YYNGEE. The CDR3 consists of 15 residues. Here the CDR3 DNA reads TGTGCCAGCAGCGTAGCTCCATCCTCTGGAAACACCATATATTTT. Translating gives CASSVAPSSGNTIYF.

This clonotype was recorded many times. The chain is built from TRBV10-3 and TRBJ1-2; D possibly corresponds to TRBD1 (6 bases). There are 13 residues in the CDR3. Trimming pared 9 bases from V and 7 bases from J, leaving 18 bases between. Looked up from germline, CDR1 is ENHRY and CDR2 is SYGVKD. The CDR3 sequence is CAMGISGEAGYTF. CDR3 nucleotides: TGTGCCATGGGGATATCAGGGGAGGCTGGCTACACCTTC.